This T cell receptor (beta chain) was identified during a study of blood T cell repertoires in COVID-19. The wider study: Spain, Italy and the United States supplied samples that represented acute and convalescent COVID-19. In each case, the material was cDNA or gDNA derived from T cells, B-cell-depleted T cells, or PBMCs.

Trimming cost V 3 bases and J 8 bases, with 13 bases left between them. CDR1 KGHSH and CDR2 LQKENI come from the germline V gene. This CDR3 has 14 residues. Source study methods: Nucleated cell counts were estimated from reference gene primer amplification. The repertoire was sequenced with immunoSEQ multiplex PCR; TCRdb's copy has only in-frame clones and lacks some. V, J and clone size are taken as reported in that table, and D and trimming were inferred from the DNA itself. The sample gives about 50,000 clones, more than 75% of which show up once; approximately 2% is in the top ten. The rearrangement joins TRBV18 to TRBJ1-4; perhaps TRBD1 as D (6 bases). Sequencing input: peripheral blood. The clonotype was recovered from a woman aged 55-69 years with acute or convalescent COVID-19. The CDR3 DNA follows: TGTGCCAGCTCACCCCCAGGGGATCGCGAAAAACTGTTTTTT. The encoded protein is CASSPPGDREKLFF.